The 30 T cell receptor beta chains below were found in one sample sequenced in a study of blood T cells in healthy people across ages. A sample-barcoded 5' primer and a J-beta primer mix were used in a second PCR of roughly 7 to 12 cycles. MiXCR, run by TCRdb on the 5' RACE reads, gives a single entry per CDR3 protein. The repertoire holds roughly 730,000 distinct CDR3 sequences, with roughly three fifths as singletons. The sequenced material came from blood. The receptors originated from a man between 40 and 49 years old in good health.

This clonotype turned up a few times. V gene TRBV15 combines with J gene TRBJ1-2, with D perhaps TRBD1 (5 bases). The length of the CDR3 is 16 residues. Germline values: CDR1 LNHNV, CDR2 YYDKDF (reference sequence). V was cut by 2 bases and J by 6 bases, with 19 bases left in between. CDR3 region: CATSRQGLGSLNGYTF. The CDR3 DNA is TGTGCCACCAGCAGACAGGGATTGGGATCTCTGAATGGCTACACCTTC.

The chain recombines TRBV5-6 with TRBJ2-5; 12 bases line up with TRBD2. The end of the DNA fits TRBJ2-7 better, so the J call may be wrong. CDR1 and CDR2 from the germline V gene are SGHDT and YYEEEE. The CDR3 covers 16 residues. Here the CDR3 DNA reads TGTGCCAGCAGCTGGGAGACTAGCGGGAGAGGACACGAGCAGTACTTC. This translates into CASSWETSGRGHEQYF.

CDR3 protein: CASSLGRGRGQRLDEQYF. CDR3 coding DNA: TGTGCCAGCAGCTTAGGCAGGGGACGGGGGCAACGGTTGGACGAGCAGTACTTC. The chain recombines TRBV11-3 with TRBJ2-7; TRBD1 or TRBD2 may be the D gene (6 bases each). Per the germline V gene, CDR1 is SGHNT and CDR2 is YENEEA. Trimming took 1 base from V and 5 from J, leaving 24 bases between them. The CDR3 spans 18 residues.

There are a few counts of this clonotype. The chain carries TRBV7-9 and TRBJ2-3, with unresolved D. Trimming removed 8 bases from V and 1 base from J, with 13 bases in between. The CDR3 totals 14 residues. Germline V gene data show CDR1 as SEHNR and CDR2 as FQNEAQ (reference sequence). For the CDR3, the DNA is TGTGCCAGCGCGGTAGACACCCGCACAGATACGCAGTATTTT. Its protein is CASAVDTRTDTQYF.

This clonotype showed up just a few times. The rearrangement joins TRBV5-1 to TRBJ2-3, with a tentative D call TRBD1 (6 bases). V gave up 4 bases and J gave up 4 bases, with 13 bases separating them. Germline lookup yields CDR1 SGHRS and CDR2 YFSETQ. The CDR3 runs 14 residues. CDR3 protein: CASSQTGFADTQYF. CDR3 bases: TGCGCCAGCAGCCAAACAGGGTTTGCAGATACGCAGTATTTT.

This chain connects TRBV20-1 to TRBJ2-2, with no clear D. CDR3 size: 13 residues. In germline, CDR1 is DFQATT, CDR2 SNEGSKA (reference sequence). Trimming stripped 4 bases from V and 5 bases from J, with 11 bases between. The CDR3 loop reads CSAINKITGELFF. The CDR3 DNA follows: TGCAGTGCTATCAACAAGATTACCGGGGAGCTGTTTTTT.

As for this clonotype: Germline is not matched at one junction end, which may reflect a read error. This chain links TRBV28 with TRBJ2-7, with TRBD2 matching over 12 bases. Per germline, CDR1 MDHEN and CDR2 SYDVKM. CDR3 size: 18 residues. CDR3 amino acids: CTSSLVGMTSGSLHEQYF. As DNA, the CDR3 is TGTACCAGCAGTTTAGTGGGCATGACTAGCGGGAGTCTCCACGAGCAGTACTTC.

The V call is TRBV18, the J call TRBJ1-2; unclear D gene. The V and J ends lost 3 bases and 5 bases respectively, with 13 bases between them. Germline V gene lookup returns CDR1 KGHSH and CDR2 LQKENI. The CDR3 runs to 14 residues. DNA of the CDR3: TGTGCCAGCTCACCCGGACGAGAAGGATATGGCTACACCTTC. Translation gives CASSPGREGYGYTF.

The chain links TRBV20-1 to TRBJ2-7, with 7 bases aligning to TRBD1. This CDR3 has 12 amino acids. Germline V gives CDR1 DFQATT, CDR2 SNEGSKA (reference sequence). With 5 bases clipped from V and 10 bases from J, the junction kept 11 bases outside the gene matches. The CDR3 nucleotides read TGCAGTGCTCCAGACAGGGATAAAGCCCAGTACTTC. It translates to CSAPDRDKAQYF.

CDR3 protein: CSIPGEDTGELFF. For the CDR3, the DNA is TGCAGCATCCCAGGGGAAGACACCGGGGAGCTGTTTTTT. The V call is TRBV29-1, the J call TRBJ2-2; D might be TRBD1 (6 bases). The CDR3 has 13 amino acids. CDR1 and CDR2 (germline): SQVTM, ANQGSEA. Trimming cost V 8 bases and J 3 bases, with 13 bases left between them.

V is TRBV29-1 and J is TRBJ2-3; D perhaps matches TRBD1 (5 bases). The CDR3 consists of 13 residues. V dropped 4 bases and J dropped 4 bases, with 12 bases sitting between them. Germline loops: CDR1 SQVTM, CDR2 ANQGSEA. The CDR3 DNA is TGCAGCGTTGGGGCAGGGAACGCAGATACGCAGTATTTT. This sequence encodes CSVGAGNADTQYF.

The chain recombines TRBV9 with TRBJ2-1; TRBD1 agrees at 9 bases. V dropped 4 bases and J dropped 7; count of bases not matched to a gene: 9. The CDR3 length is 15 residues. From germline, CDR1 is SGDLS and CDR2 YYNGEE. The CDR3 loop is CASSFRDRAWNEQFF. The CDR3 DNA is TGTGCCAGCAGCTTCCGGGACAGGGCTTGGAATGAGCAGTTCTTC.

The chain combines TRBV2 with TRBJ2-7; a possible D gene is TRBD2 (6 bases). The end of the DNA is better explained by TRBJ2-4, so the J call may be wrong. Germline V gene sequence: CDR1 SNHLY, CDR2 FYNNEI. This CDR3 contains 13 residues. The CDR3 is CASIGPGADIQYF. DNA for the CDR3: TGTGCCAGCATAGGTCCGGGAGCGGACATTCAGTACTTC.

J is TRBJ1-2 and V is TRBV20-1; 11 bases agree with TRBD1. The CDR3 is 15 residues long. Germline trimming cut 5 bases from V and 2 bases from J; bases unmatched to any gene: 7. Germline V gene lookup returns CDR1 DFQATT and CDR2 SNEGSKA (reference sequence). In DNA, the CDR3 is TGCAGTGCTGTTCCCGGGACAGGGGGGAACTATGGCTACACCTTC. It encodes CSAVPGTGGNYGYTF.

The V and J genes are TRBV19 and TRBJ2-6; TRBD1 aligns across 9 bases. The germline V gene encodes CDR1 LNHDA and CDR2 SQIVND (reference sequence). This CDR3 has 17 residues. V shed 5 bases, J shed 1 base, and the junction held 6 bases outside the gene matches. CDR3: CASSPRDRESGANVLTF. CDR3 sequence (DNA): TGTGCCAGTAGTCCCCGGGACAGGGAATCTGGGGCCAACGTCCTGACTTTC.

The chain carries TRBV5-4 and TRBJ2-7; tentatively, D is TRBD2 (5 bases). The J call may be in error: the DNA end matches TRBJ2-5 better. This CDR3 contains 16 residues. The V gene's germline CDR1 is SGHNT and CDR2 YYREEE (reference sequence). The CDR3 sequence is CASSLGQSYRGETQYF. The DNA for the CDR3 is TGTGCCAGCAGCTTGGGGCAGTCTTACCGCGGGGAGACCCAGTACTTC.

CDR3 sequence: CASSYSRNEQYF. The CDR3 DNA reads TGTGCCAGCAGTTACTCGCGAAACGAGCAGTACTTC. The chain recombines TRBV6-2 or TRBV6-3 with TRBJ2-7; D is unresolved. The V end lost 0 bases, the J end lost 5 bases, and 5 bases lay between the germline ends. The CDR3 consists of 12 residues. Germline V CDR1 and CDR2: MNHEY, SVGEGT.

This chain joins TRBV27 and TRBJ1-2; 11 bases line up with TRBD1. CDR3 length: 17 amino acids. The germline V gene has CDR1 MNHEY and CDR2 SMNVEV (reference sequence). The V gene end was trimmed by 5 bases and the J gene end by 0 bases; junction bases not matched to a gene: 8. The chain's CDR3 is CASSLIRDRGANYGYTF. CDR3 nucleotides: TGTGCCAGCAGTCTAATTAGGGACAGGGGGGCTAACTATGGCTACACCTTC.

This chain joins TRBV5-1 and TRBJ1-6, with 12 bases lining up with TRBD1. This CDR3 comprises 18 residues. After removal of 0 bases from V and 5 bases from J, the junction contained 6 bases not matched to a gene. From germline, CDR1 is SGHRS and CDR2 YFSETQ. CDR3 sequence (DNA): TGCGCCAGCAGCTTGGAAGTGGGACAGGGGGCCAATAATTCACCCCTCCACTTT. Its protein product is CASSLEVGQGANNSPLHF.

This clonotype was seen many times. The rearrangement joins TRBV9 to TRBJ2-7; unclear D gene. Germline-derived CDR1 and CDR2 are SGDLS and YYNGEE. This CDR3 has 15 residues. The V and J ends lost 0 bases and 3 bases respectively, with 13 bases between them. The CDR3 DNA sequence: TGTGCCAGCAGCGTAGACCAAGGACCCCACTACGAGCAGTACTTC. Translated: CASSVDQGPHYEQYF.

The rearrangement links TRBV11-2 to TRBJ2-1; 9 nucleotides agree with TRBD2. Germline V gives CDR1 SGHAT, CDR2 FQNNGV. V was clipped by 0 bases and J by 8 bases; unmatched bases: 14. This CDR3 spans 18 amino acids. In DNA, the CDR3 is TGTGCCAGCAGCTTAGATTTCGGGCTAGCGGGACGCGGAGATGAGCAGTTCTTC. Translated: CASSLDFGLAGRGDEQFF.

The J gene is TRBJ1-6, the V gene TRBV21-1. TRBV21-1 is tagged as a pseudogene. The CDR3 spans 19 residues. The chain's CDR3 is CASSKNDIGTRRYNSPLHF. The CDR3 nucleotides read TGTGCCAGCAGCAAAAACGATATCGGTACCCGAAGGTATAATTCACCCCTCCACTTT.

This clonotype turned up a few times. The CDR3 DNA reads TGTGCCACCAGCACATCTAACCGGGGTATTAACGATGAGCAGTTCTTC. As protein: CATSTSNRGINDEQFF. The chain is built from TRBV15 and TRBJ2-1; tentatively, D is TRBD2 (5 bases). The CDR3 extends over 16 amino acids. Looked up from germline, CDR1 is LNHNV and CDR2 is YYDKDF (reference sequence). Trimming stripped 4 bases from V and 8 bases from J, with 21 bases between.

The table lists this clonotype with a few counts. CDR3 region: CASNPMGPRETQYF. In DNA, the CDR3 is TGTGCCAGCAATCCAATGGGACCGAGAGAGACCCAGTACTTC. The genes are TRBV27 and TRBJ2-5; either TRBD1 or TRBD2 may supply D (5 bases each). Germline lookup yields CDR1 MNHEY and CDR2 SMNVEV (reference sequence). V shed 7 bases and J shed 4 bases, with 16 bases lying between them. The CDR3 is made up of 14 amino acids.

In nucleotides, the CDR3 is TGCGCCAGCAGCTCCATTAGACAGGACGGAACAGATACGCAGTATTTT. Protein product: CASSSIRQDGTDTQYF. This chain joins TRBV5-1 and TRBJ2-3; the D gene is possibly TRBD1 (6 bases). Germline V gene lookup returns CDR1 SGHRS and CDR2 YFSETQ. The CDR3 is made up of 16 amino acids. The germline V and J ends were trimmed by 3 bases and 3 bases, with 17 bases remaining between them. Supplemented by reference TRBV5-1 and TRBJ2-3, the full variable domain reads KAGVTQTPRYLIKTRGQQVTLSCSPISGHRSVSWYQQTPGQGLQFLFEYFSETQRNKGNFPGRFSGRQFSNSRSEMNVSTLELGDSALYLCASSSIRQDGTDTQYFGPGTRLTVL.

J is TRBJ1-6 and V is TRBV10-3; D not resolved. V lost 0 bases and J lost 9, with 9 bases in between. In germline, CDR1 is ENHRY, CDR2 SYGVKD. This CDR3 has 14 amino acids. CDR3 sequence reads: CAISESGFGSPLHF. The DNA of the CDR3 is TGTGCCATCAGTGAGTCAGGTTTTGGTTCACCCCTCCACTTT.

The J gene is TRBJ2-5, the V gene TRBV20-1; 11 positions match TRBD1. Per germline, CDR1 DFQATT and CDR2 SNEGSKA (reference sequence). The CDR3 loop spans 14 amino acids. J was trimmed by 7 bases and V by 5 bases; bases with no gene match: 9. CDR3 region: CSARDRGTPWTQYF. CDR3 nucleotides: TGCAGTGCTCGGGACAGGGGGACCCCATGGACCCAGTACTTC.

The chain is built from TRBV9 and TRBJ1-5; TRBD1 might be the D (5 bases). Looked up from germline, CDR1 is SGDLS and CDR2 is YYNGEE. With 7 bases removed from V and 2 bases from J, the gap between germline ends came to 13 bases. The CDR3 covers 14 residues. CDR3 protein: CASSPWGGNQPQHF. The CDR3 DNA sequence: TGTGCCAGCTCCCCCTGGGGGGGCAATCAGCCCCAGCATTTT.

On this clonotype itself: Germline and junction disagree at one end, which may indicate a read error. The chain uses TRBV7-9 and TRBJ1-5; D remains unclear. Germline values: CDR1 SEHNR, CDR2 FQNEAQ (reference sequence). The CDR3 extends over 14 amino acids. The CDR3 loop is CASSQVSFNQPQHF. The CDR3 coding sequence is TGCGCCAGCAGCCAAGTCAGTTTCAATCAGCCCCAGCATTTT.

The V gene is TRBV5-1, the J gene TRBJ2-5; 8 bases are a match to TRBD1. V shed 2 bases and J 2 bases; nucleotides not matched to a gene: 5. The CDR3 totals 15 residues. Looked up from germline, CDR1 is SGHRS and CDR2 is YFSETQ. CDR3 region: CASSLRQGSQETQYF. For the CDR3, the DNA is TGCGCCAGCAGCTTAAGACAGGGGAGTCAAGAGACCCAGTACTTC. Using reference TRBV5-1 and TRBJ2-5 for the parts outside the CDR3, the full variable domain is KAGVTQTPRYLIKTRGQQVTLSCSPISGHRSVSWYQQTPGQGLQFLFEYFSETQRNKGNFPGRFSGRQFSNSRSEMNVSTLELGDSALYLCASSLRQGSQETQYFGPGTRLLVL.